This is a list of T cell receptor beta chains from one sample in a study of beta chain features in type 1 diabetes. Clones were sequenced by immunoSEQ multiplex PCR, and TCRdb holds only the in-frame ones, with some missing. The sample lists under 800,000 clones; around a sixth were seen once. Sequences were obtained from naive CD4+ T cells from blood. These receptor sequences come from a man between 18 and 35 years old in good health. The CDR3 runs from the conserved cysteine through the conserved F or W. Fields, in order: clone size, D gene, V gene, J gene, CDR3 protein, CDR3 DNA. D genes are given only for firm matches. Clone sizes are given selectively: once, few, many, or a class where the clone is expanded.

clone_size: few
d_call: .
v_call: TRBV5-6
j_call: TRBJ2-7
cdr3_aa: CASSSFSGSTYEQYF
cdr3_nt: TGTGCCAGCAGCTCCTTTTCAGGGAGCACCTACGAGCAGTACTTC

clone_size: few
d_call: .
v_call: TRBV5-1
j_call: TRBJ1-5
cdr3_aa: CASSLDGDSNQPQHF
cdr3_nt: TGCGCCAGCAGCCTAGACGGTGATAGCAATCAGCCCCAGCATTTT

clone_size: few
d_call: TRBD1
v_call: TRBV9
j_call: TRBJ2-7
cdr3_aa: CASSPQQGSYEQYF
cdr3_nt: TGTGCCAGCAGCCCCCAACAGGGGTCCTACGAGCAGTACTTC

clone_size: few
d_call: .
v_call: TRBV30
j_call: TRBJ2-7
cdr3_aa: CAWNGRGASRYF
cdr3_nt: TGTGCCTGGAATGGGAGGGGGGCCAGTCGGTACTTC

clone_size: few
d_call: TRBD1
v_call: TRBV7-3
j_call: TRBJ1-5
cdr3_aa: CASSPGQGFRNQPQHF
cdr3_nt: TGTGCCAGCAGCCCGGGACAGGGCTTCCGCAATCAGCCCCAGCATTTT

clone_size: .
d_call: .
v_call: TRBV7-9
j_call: TRBJ2-3
cdr3_aa: CASSSRTDTQYF
cdr3_nt: TGTGCCAGCAGCTCCCGAACAGATACGCAGTATTTT

clone_size: .
d_call: .
v_call: TRBV28
j_call: TRBJ1-5
cdr3_aa: CASQDSNQPQHF
cdr3_nt: TGTGCCAGCCAAGATAGCAATCAGCCCCAGCATTTT

clone_size: few
d_call: TRBD2
v_call: TRBV28
j_call: TRBJ2-1
cdr3_aa: CASSLLKWGGVNEQFF
cdr3_nt: TGTGCCAGCAGTTTATTGAAGTGGGGAGGGGTCAATGAGCAGTTCTTC

clone_size: .
d_call: .
v_call: TRBV29-1
j_call: TRBJ1-4
cdr3_aa: CSVGDYRSANEKLFF
cdr3_nt: TGCAGCGTCGGGGACTACCGGTCAGCTAATGAAAAACTGTTTTTT

clone_size: .
d_call: .
v_call: TRBV5-3
j_call: TRBJ1-5
cdr3_aa: CARTLDEPQHF
cdr3_nt: TGTGCCAGAACCCTAGATGAGCCCCAGCATTTT

clone_size: few
d_call: .
v_call: TRBV5-6
j_call: TRBJ1-4
cdr3_aa: CASRIMGTNEKLFF
cdr3_nt: TGTGCCAGCAGGATTATGGGAACTAATGAAAAACTGTTTTTT

clone_size: .
d_call: TRBD1
v_call: TRBV11-3
j_call: TRBJ2-5
cdr3_aa: CASSLAGTGQETQYF
cdr3_nt: TGTGCCAGCAGCTTGGCCGGGACAGGTCAAGAGACCCAGTACTTC

clone_size: .
d_call: .
v_call: TRBV29-1
j_call: TRBJ2-5
cdr3_aa: CSVAGQISEETQYF
cdr3_nt: TGCAGCGTTGCGGGACAAATCTCTGAAGAGACCCAGTACTTC

clone_size: .
d_call: .
v_call: TRBV28
j_call: TRBJ2-1
cdr3_aa: CASKGSRGIESYNEQFF
cdr3_nt: TGTGCCAGCAAAGGATCTAGGGGCATTGAATCCTACAATGAGCAGTTCTTC

clone_size: few
d_call: .
v_call: TRBV6-5
j_call: TRBJ1-4
cdr3_aa: CASTKQGSSEKLFF
cdr3_nt: TGTGCCAGCACTAAACAGGGCAGTTCTGAAAAACTGTTTTTT

clone_size: .
d_call: .
v_call: TRBV15
j_call: TRBJ2-2
cdr3_aa: CATSRDMGTGELFF
cdr3_nt: TGTGCCACCAGCAGAGATATGGGTACCGGGGAGCTGTTTTTT

clone_size: .
d_call: .
v_call: TRBV4-2
j_call: TRBJ2-2
cdr3_aa: CASSQKGNTGELFF
cdr3_nt: TGTGCCAGCAGCCAAAAAGGGAACACCGGGGAGCTGTTTTTT

clone_size: few
d_call: TRBD2
v_call: TRBV5-8
j_call: TRBJ2-1
cdr3_aa: CASSQSPGTRSFDEQFF
cdr3_nt: TGTGCCAGCAGCCAATCACCCGGGACTAGGAGTTTCGATGAGCAGTTCTTC

clone_size: few
d_call: .
v_call: TRBV29-1
j_call: TRBJ2-6
cdr3_aa: CSVSAQGSGANVLTF
cdr3_nt: TGCAGCGTTTCCGCACAGGGATCTGGGGCCAACGTCCTGACTTTC

clone_size: .
d_call: .
v_call: TRBV15
j_call: TRBJ2-5
cdr3_aa: CATSRDRTQTQYF
cdr3_nt: TGTGCCACCAGCAGGGACAGAACCCAGACCCAGTACTTC

clone_size: .
d_call: .
v_call: TRBV6-4
j_call: TRBJ2-1
cdr3_aa: CASNYNEQFF
cdr3_nt: TGTGCCAGCAATTACAATGAGCAGTTCTTC

clone_size: .
d_call: .
v_call: TRBV11-2
j_call: TRBJ2-7
cdr3_aa: CASQQRLGSSYEQYF
cdr3_nt: TGTGCCAGCCAACAACGTCTTGGCAGCTCCTACGAGCAGTACTTC

clone_size: few
d_call: .
v_call: TRBV6-5
j_call: TRBJ2-7
cdr3_aa: CASSPPGPRGEQYF
cdr3_nt: TGTGCCAGCAGTCCGCCGGGCCCCAGGGGCGAGCAGTACTTC

clone_size: few
d_call: .
v_call: TRBV7-2
j_call: TRBJ1-6
cdr3_aa: CASRLQGSYNSPLHF
cdr3_nt: TGTGCCAGCAGGCTACAGGGCTCCTATAATTCACCCCTCCACTTT

clone_size: .
d_call: .
v_call: TRBV4-1
j_call: TRBJ1-2
cdr3_aa: CASSSVGARGYTF
cdr3_nt: TGCGCCAGCAGCTCAGTGGGGGCTCGGGGCTACACCTTC

clone_size: .
d_call: .
v_call: TRBV27
j_call: TRBJ2-1
cdr3_aa: CASSLRDEQFF
cdr3_nt: TGTGCCAGCAGTTTGAGGGATGAGCAGTTCTTC

clone_size: .
d_call: TRBD1
v_call: TRBV28
j_call: TRBJ2-7
cdr3_aa: CASSLGTGGPYF
cdr3_nt: TGTGCCAGCAGTTTAGGGACAGGGGGGCCGTACTTC

clone_size: .
d_call: .
v_call: TRBV30
j_call: TRBJ1-5
cdr3_aa: CAWSPGSNQPQHF
cdr3_nt: TGTGCCTGGAGTCCAGGGTCCAATCAGCCCCAGCATTTT

clone_size: few
d_call: TRBD1
v_call: TRBV2
j_call: TRBJ2-2
cdr3_aa: CASSALHSGTGGFNTGELFF
cdr3_nt: TGTGCCAGCAGTGCCCTCCATTCCGGGACAGGGGGCTTTAACACCGGGGAGCTGTTTTTT

clone_size: few
d_call: TRBD2
v_call: TRBV9
j_call: TRBJ2-5
cdr3_aa: CASSADLAGGQETQYF
cdr3_nt: TGTGCCAGCAGCGCGGACCTAGCGGGGGGACAAGAGACCCAGTACTTC

clone_size: .
d_call: .
v_call: TRBV21-1
j_call: TRBJ1-1
cdr3_aa: CASSKVGRDTEAFF
cdr3_nt: TGTGCCAGCAGCAAAGTCGGCAGAGACACTGAAGCTTTCTTT

clone_size: .
d_call: .
v_call: TRBV7-9
j_call: TRBJ2-3
cdr3_aa: CASSFTQGTDTQYF
cdr3_nt: TGTGCCAGCAGCTTCACCCAGGGGACAGATACGCAGTATTTT

clone_size: .
d_call: TRBD2
v_call: TRBV27
j_call: TRBJ2-3
cdr3_aa: CASSISGPRTDTQYF
cdr3_nt: TGTGCCAGCAGCATTAGCGGGCCCCGCACAGATACGCAGTATTTT

clone_size: .
d_call: .
v_call: TRBV6-5
j_call: TRBJ1-4
cdr3_aa: CASRFHRDEKLFF
cdr3_nt: TGTGCCAGCAGGTTCCACAGGGATGAAAAACTGTTTTTT

clone_size: .
d_call: TRBD1
v_call: TRBV7-8
j_call: TRBJ2-7
cdr3_aa: CASSFVTGGLYEQYF
cdr3_nt: TGTGCCAGCAGCTTTGTTACAGGGGGCCTTTACGAGCAGTACTTC

clone_size: few
d_call: TRBD1
v_call: TRBV14
j_call: TRBJ2-3
cdr3_aa: CASSQGGRGPDADTQYF
cdr3_nt: TGTGCCAGCAGCCAAGGGGGTAGGGGGCCGGATGCAGATACGCAGTATTTT

clone_size: .
d_call: TRBD1
v_call: TRBV27
j_call: TRBJ2-5
cdr3_aa: CASSSRQGVQETQYF
cdr3_nt: TGTGCCAGCAGTTCCCGACAGGGGGTGCAAGAGACCCAGTACTTC

clone_size: .
d_call: .
v_call: TRBV19
j_call: TRBJ2-1
cdr3_aa: CASSIRGNEQFF
cdr3_nt: TGTGCCAGTAGTATTAGGGGCAATGAGCAGTTCTTC

clone_size: few
d_call: TRBD1
v_call: TRBV9
j_call: TRBJ1-2
cdr3_aa: CASSVGQGVDYGYTF
cdr3_nt: TGTGCCAGCAGCGTGGGACAGGGGGTGGACTATGGCTACACCTTC

clone_size: .
d_call: .
v_call: TRBV9
j_call: TRBJ2-2
cdr3_aa: CASSVPGRGTGELFF
cdr3_nt: TGTGCCAGCAGCGTACCAGGGCGTGGCACCGGGGAGCTGTTTTTT

clone_size: .
d_call: .
v_call: TRBV28
j_call: TRBJ1-2
cdr3_aa: CASTQGGQNYGYTF
cdr3_nt: TGTGCCAGCACTCAAGGGGGGCAGAACTATGGCTACACCTTC

clone_size: .
d_call: TRBD1
v_call: TRBV6-5
j_call: TRBJ2-5
cdr3_aa: CASRVPGQGETQYF
cdr3_nt: TGTGCCAGCAGGGTCCCGGGACAGGGGGAGACCCAGTACTTC

clone_size: .
d_call: .
v_call: TRBV5-1
j_call: TRBJ2-2
cdr3_aa: CASSSHGPTGELFF
cdr3_nt: TGCGCCAGCAGCTCACATGGACCTACCGGGGAGCTGTTTTTT